This T cell receptor beta chain came from a study of blood T cell repertoires in COVID-19. Overall study: Collection of acute and convalescent COVID-19 samples took place in the United States, Italy and Spain. Sources were T cells, B-cell-depleted T cells, or PBMCs; the material itself was cDNA or gDNA.

The CDR3 is 14 amino acids. V lost 5 bases to trimming and J lost 7 bases; unmatched junction nucleotides: 4. Per germline, CDR1 SGHNT and CDR2 YENEEA. Study processing details: Amplification with reference gene primers provided the estimates of nucleated cell counts. Assay: immunoSEQ multiplex PCR; the TCRdb copy retains only in-frame clones and omits some. That table gives V, J and clone size, and the DNA gave D and trimming. The table has approximately 260,000 clones, under 85% seen once; the top ten hold over 3%. Source material: peripheral blood. The sequence was obtained from a woman aged 40-49 years with active or convalescent COVID-19. The gene calls are TRBV11-3 and TRBJ1-6; TRBD1 aligns across 8 bases. CDR3 in amino acids: CASSLGQENSPLHF. DNA for the CDR3: TGTGCCAGCAGCCTGGGACAGGAAAATTCACCCCTCCACTTT.